Included here is one TCR beta chain sequence, with context. The CDR3 extends over 15 amino acids. Germline V gives CDR1 SEHNR, CDR2 FQNEAQ (reference sequence). V gave up 5 bases and J gave up 4 bases, with 14 bases separating them. The sample comes from a study of T cells after somatic rescue of genetic block. The assay was immunoSEQ multiplex PCR, and TCRdb's table has in-frame clones only and misses some. The data hold 65,000 to 70,000 clones, with around 92% observed a single time. This sequence joins TRBV7-9 and TRBJ2-2; D unresolved. The TCR comes from a man aged 40-49 years. Sequencing input: peripheral blood mononuclear cells (PBMCs). CDR3: CASSPRIQRTGELFF. The CDR3 DNA follows: TGTGCCAGCAGCCCCCGGATTCAGCGCACCGGGGAGCTGTTTTTT.